The TCR beta chain described here comes from a study of identical twins. All of the donors were Caucasians in good health. Germline assignment: CDR1 SGHVS and CDR2 FNYEAQ. CDR3 length: 15 amino acids. Trimming pared 3 bases from V and 1 base from J, leaving 9 bases between. Using its own MiXCR run on the 5' RACE reads, TCRdb lists one record per CDR3 protein. The sample lists around 490,000 distinct CDR3 sequences; about a fifth were seen once. This same sample was also part of a study on yellow fever vaccine responses in identical twins. Turning to that study: Twins reportedly appeared to share part of their vaccine T cell response while keeping part individual.

The sample was CD4+ T cells sorted from blood. The V gene is TRBV7-6, the J gene TRBJ2-2; D perhaps matches TRBD1 (5 bases). The source of this sequence is a young woman in good health. The CDR3 DNA is TGTGCCAGCAGCTTTGGGGCGGTGAACACCGGGGAGCTGTTTTTT. It is translated as CASSFGAVNTGELFF.